This T cell receptor (beta chain) was sequenced during a study of shared T cell receptors in the human thymus. Some clones are missing from TCRdb's copy, which holds only in-frame ones; the method was immunoSEQ multiplex PCR. The sample has approximately 760,000 clones, approximately 85% seen once. The CDR3 length is 14 residues. V was shortened by 5 bases and J by 6 bases, with 15 bases between the two germline ends. Germline-derived CDR1 and CDR2 are LNHDA and SQIVND (reference sequence). Separately, the same data were catalogued under a study of human thymus T cells. That source adds: Donor material was obtained from healthy Finnish infants undergoing corrective surgery for congenital heart defects. Thymic tissue was derived from resections collected during corrective heart surgery. What appeared biased in thymic and blood repertoires was the usage of V and J genes. Related reports documented highly overlapping thymic repertoires among unrelated individuals.

Sequenced sample: thymocytes. This TCR was sampled from a girl under three years old with a congenital heart defect. The chain is built from TRBV19 and TRBJ2-3; TRBD1 might be the D (5 bases). CDR3 loop: CASSPIGAPDTQYF. The CDR3 region has the DNA TGTGCCAGTAGTCCGATTGGGGCCCCGGATACGCAGTATTTT.